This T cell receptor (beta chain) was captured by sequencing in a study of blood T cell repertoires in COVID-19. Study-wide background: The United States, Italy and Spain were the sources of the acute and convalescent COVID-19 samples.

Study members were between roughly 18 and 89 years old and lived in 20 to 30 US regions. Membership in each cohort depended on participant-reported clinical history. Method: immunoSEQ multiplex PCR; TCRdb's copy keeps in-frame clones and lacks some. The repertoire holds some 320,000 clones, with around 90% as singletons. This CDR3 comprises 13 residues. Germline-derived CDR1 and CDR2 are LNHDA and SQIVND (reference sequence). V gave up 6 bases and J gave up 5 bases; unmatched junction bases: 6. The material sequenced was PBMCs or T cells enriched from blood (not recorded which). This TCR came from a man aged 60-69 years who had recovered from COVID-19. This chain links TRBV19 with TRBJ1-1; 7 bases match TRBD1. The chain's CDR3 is CASRQGLGTEAFF. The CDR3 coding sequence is TGTGCCAGTAGACAGGGGTTAGGGACTGAAGCTTTCTTT.